The present entry profiles one T cell receptor beta chain with its context. The data were taken from a study of blood T cell repertoires in COVID-19. At the level of the study: Some COVID-19 samples were acute and others convalescent; all came from the United States, Italy and Spain. PBMCs, B-cell-depleted T cells, or T cells were the source of the cDNA or gDNA that made up the material.

Authors' processing steps: Amplification from reference gene primers served as the basis for estimated nucleated cell counts. Repertoires were generated with immunoSEQ multiplex PCR, while TCRdb's copy carries only in-frame clones and drops some. That table gives V, J and clone size, and the DNA gave D and trimming. The table lists around 64,000 clones, around 90% of them singletons, with under 13% in the top ten. The germline V gene has CDR1 SQVTM and CDR2 ANQGSEA. V was pared by 2 bases and J by 5 bases, with 1 base of the junction left unmatched. This CDR3 contains 12 residues. The material sequenced was peripheral blood. This receptor was identified in a woman under 30 with acute or convalescent COVID-19. The J gene is TRBJ1-2, the V gene TRBV29-1; 8 positions agree with TRBD1. Here the CDR3 reads CSVEQGAYGYTF. CDR3 nucleotides: TGCAGCGTTGAACAGGGGGCGTATGGCTACACCTTC.